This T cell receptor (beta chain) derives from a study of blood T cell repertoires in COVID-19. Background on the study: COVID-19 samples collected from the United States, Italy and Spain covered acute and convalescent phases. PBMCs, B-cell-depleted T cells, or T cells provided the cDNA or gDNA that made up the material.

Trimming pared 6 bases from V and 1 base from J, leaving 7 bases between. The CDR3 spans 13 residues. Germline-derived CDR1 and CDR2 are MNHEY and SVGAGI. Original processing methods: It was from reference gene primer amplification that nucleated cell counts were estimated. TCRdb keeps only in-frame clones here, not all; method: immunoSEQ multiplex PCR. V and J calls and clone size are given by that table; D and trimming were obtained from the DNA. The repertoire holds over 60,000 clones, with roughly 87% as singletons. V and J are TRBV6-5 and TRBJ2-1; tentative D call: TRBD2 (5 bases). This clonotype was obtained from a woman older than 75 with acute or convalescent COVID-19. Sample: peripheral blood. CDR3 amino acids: CASSRGSYNEQFF. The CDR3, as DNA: TGTGCCAGCAGCCGGGGTTCCTACAATGAGCAGTTCTTC.